These T cell receptor beta chains were read from a single sample in a study of cytomegalovirus exposure and HLA in healthy donors. TCRdb's copy holds only in-frame clones and misses some; the assay was immunoSEQ multiplex PCR. The sample consists of fewer than 200,000 clones, around three quarters of them appearing once. The sequencing sample was made of PBMCs. These receptors were taken from a man aged 40-49 years in good health and CMV-seronegative. Both conserved end residues are part of each CDR3. A D gene is named only where the DNA matches it firmly. Not all rows give a size; the values are once, few, many and, for expanded clones, a class.

D,size,V,J,CDR3,DNA
-,-,TRBV5-1,TRBJ2-5,CASSLDSGETQYF,TGCGCCAGCAGCTTGGACAGCGGGGAGACCCAGTACTTC
TRBD2,-,TRBV7-3,TRBJ2-1,CASSPSAGGEQFF,TGTGCCAGCAGCCCGAGTGCGGGGGGTGAGCAGTTCTTC
TRBD1,-,TRBV28,TRBJ2-7,CASSGQGRTYEQYF,TGTGCCAGCAGCGGACAGGGGCGGACCTACGAGCAGTACTTC
TRBD2,-,TRBV7-9,TRBJ2-1,CASSGTGTSGSSYNEQFF,TGTGCCAGCAGCGGCACCGGGACTAGCGGGAGCTCCTACAATGAGCAGTTCTTC
-,few,TRBV6-1,TRBJ2-6,CASRRVSSGANVLTF,TGTGCCAGCAGGAGGGTGTCCTCTGGGGCCAACGTCCTGACTTTC
-,-,TRBV29-1,TRBJ1-4,CSVLGQGNEKLFF,TGCAGCGTTCTCGGCCAGGGTAATGAAAAACTGTTTTTT
-,-,TRBV15,TRBJ2-1,CATSRGGRGGNEQFF,TGTGCCACCAGCAGAGGGGGCCGAGGGGGCAATGAGCAGTTCTTC
-,-,TRBV18,TRBJ2-2,CASSQQAGELFF,TGTGCCAGCTCACAGCAGGCCGGGGAGCTGTTTTTT
TRBD1,few,TRBV19,TRBJ1-2,CASKAGGDNYGYTF,TGTGCCAGTAAGGCAGGGGGCGATAACTATGGCTACACCTTC
TRBD1,-,TRBV7-2,TRBJ2-5,CASSFPDRVETQYF,TGTGCCAGCAGCTTCCCGGACAGGGTGGAGACCCAGTACTTC
-,-,TRBV5-1,TRBJ2-1,CASSLLQGEQFF,TGCGCCAGCAGCTTGTTACAGGGTGAGCAGTTCTTC
TRBD2,-,TRBV5-1,TRBJ2-3,CASSLGTSGSTDTQYF,TGCGCCAGCAGCTTAGGGACTAGCGGGAGCACAGATACGCAGTATTTT
-,few,TRBV4-1,TRBJ1-5,CASSQDVSSNQPQHF,TGCGCCAGCAGCCAAGATGTCAGTAGCAATCAGCCCCAGCATTTT
TRBD2,-,TRBV10-3,TRBJ2-1,CATRGAGTSENEQFF,TGTGCCACCAGGGGTGCTGGGACTAGCGAGAATGAGCAGTTCTTC
TRBD1,-,TRBV7-2,TRBJ1-4,CASSLVQGAGEKLFF,TGTGCCAGCAGCTTAGTCCAGGGGGCAGGGGAAAAACTGTTTTTT
TRBD2,-,TRBV9,TRBJ2-1,CASSVGSGRSYEQFF,TGTGCCAGCAGCGTAGGTAGCGGGAGGTCGTACGAGCAGTTCTTC
TRBD1,few,TRBV6-1,TRBJ1-5,CASSGQGRTNQPQHF,TGTGCCAGCAGCGGACAGGGGCGAACTAATCAGCCCCAGCATTTT
-,-,TRBV27,TRBJ2-4,CASSPHGAQTKNIQYF,TGTGCCAGCAGTCCCCATGGGGCCCAAACCAAAAACATTCAGTACTTC
TRBD2,-,TRBV7-2,TRBJ2-3,CASSFSGGRDTQYF,TGTGCCAGCAGTTTTAGCGGGGGGCGAGATACGCAGTATTTT
TRBD1,-,TRBV6-5,TRBJ1-2,CASSYGDRAFGYTF,TGTGCCAGCAGTTACGGGGACAGGGCTTTTGGCTACACCTTC
TRBD1,few,TRBV5-4,TRBJ2-7,CASSAYRQGAHDEQYF,TGTGCCAGCAGCGCCTACCGACAGGGGGCGCATGACGAGCAGTACTTC
TRBD1,-,TRBV10-3,TRBJ1-2,CAISSGQGVGSYGYTF,TGTGCCATCAGCAGCGGACAGGGGGTGGGTAGCTATGGCTACACCTTC
TRBD2,once,TRBV7-9,TRBJ2-7,CASSLGGGRFDEQYF,TGTGCCAGCAGCTTGGGGGGAGGGCGTTTCGACGAGCAGTACTTC
-,-,TRBV18,TRBJ2-1,CASSPAARNPGSYNEQFF,TGTGCCAGCTCACCCGCGGCTCGGAACCCCGGCTCCTACAATGAGCAGTTCTTC
-,-,TRBV27,TRBJ2-1,CASSFLGVRQDNEQFF,TGTGCCAGCAGTTTCCTTGGCGTGAGACAGGACAATGAGCAGTTCTTC
TRBD1,-,TRBV2,TRBJ2-1,CASRERTGGRGEQFF,TGTGCCAGCAGGGAACGGACAGGGGGCCGGGGTGAGCAGTTCTTC
TRBD1,-,TRBV11-3,TRBJ1-1,CASSLLTGGIEAFF,TGTGCCAGCAGCTTATTGACAGGGGGTATTGAAGCTTTCTTT
TRBD2,-,TRBV4-1,TRBJ2-3,CASSLQVAGEGDTQYF,TGCGCCAGCAGCCTCCAGGTAGCGGGAGAGGGGGATACGCAGTATTTT
-,-,TRBV5-1,TRBJ2-3,CASSPGIRGADTQYF,TGCGCCAGCAGCCCCGGGATCAGAGGTGCAGATACGCAGTATTTT
TRBD2,-,TRBV7-2,TRBJ2-5,CASSLQAGGYETQYF,TGTGCCAGCAGCTTACAAGCGGGAGGGTACGAGACCCAGTACTTC
-,few,TRBV7-8,TRBJ2-5,CASSPRRSQETQYF,TGTGCCAGCAGCCCTCGTAGAAGCCAAGAGACCCAGTACTTC
TRBD1,once,TRBV6-9,TRBJ2-5,CASSLSGGWETQYF,TGTGCCAGCAGTTTATCAGGGGGCTGGGAGACCCAGTACTTC
TRBD1,-,TRBV4-3,TRBJ1-6,CASSQEPGGGSPLHF,TGCGCCAGCAGCCAAGAGCCAGGGGGCGGTTCACCCCTCCACTTT
-,-,TRBV9,TRBJ2-1,CASSPAGSSYNEQFF,TGTGCCAGCAGCCCGGCGGGCAGCTCCTACAATGAGCAGTTCTTC
TRBD1,-,TRBV6-6,TRBJ1-5,CASSPPGTDNQPQHF,TGTGCCAGCAGTCCCCCCGGGACAGACAATCAGCCCCAGCATTTT
-,-,TRBV14,TRBJ2-1,CASRLSYNEQFF,TGTGCCAGCAGACTATCCTACAATGAGCAGTTCTTC